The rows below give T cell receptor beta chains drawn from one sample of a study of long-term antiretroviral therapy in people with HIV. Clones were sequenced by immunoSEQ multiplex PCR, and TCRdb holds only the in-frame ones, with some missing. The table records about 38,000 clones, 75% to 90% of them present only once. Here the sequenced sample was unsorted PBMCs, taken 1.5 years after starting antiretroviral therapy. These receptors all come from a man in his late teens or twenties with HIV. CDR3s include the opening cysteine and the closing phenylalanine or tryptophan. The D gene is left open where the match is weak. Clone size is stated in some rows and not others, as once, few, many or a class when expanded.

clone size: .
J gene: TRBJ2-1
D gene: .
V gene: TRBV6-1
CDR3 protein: CASSARPSTQLSSYNEQFF
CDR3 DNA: TGTGCCAGCAGTGCCAGGCCTAGCACGCAATTGAGCTCCTACAATGAGCAGTTCTTC

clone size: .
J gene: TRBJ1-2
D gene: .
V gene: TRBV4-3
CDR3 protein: CASSQETAYGYTF
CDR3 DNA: TGCGCCAGCAGCCAAGAGACAGCCTATGGCTACACCTTC

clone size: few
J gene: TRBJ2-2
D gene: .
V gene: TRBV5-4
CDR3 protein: CAGQLGGELFF
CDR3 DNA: TGTGCCGGACAGCTTGGCGGGGAGCTGTTTTTT

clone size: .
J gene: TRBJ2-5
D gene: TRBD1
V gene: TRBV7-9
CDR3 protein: CASSMTGTAQTQYF
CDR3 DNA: TGTGCCAGCAGCATGACAGGGACGGCGCAGACCCAGTACTTC

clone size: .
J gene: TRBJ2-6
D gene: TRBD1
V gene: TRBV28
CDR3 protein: CASSGTGTGFSGANVLTF
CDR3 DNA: TGTGCCAGCAGTGGTACCGGGACAGGCTTTTCTGGGGCCAACGTCCTGACTTTC

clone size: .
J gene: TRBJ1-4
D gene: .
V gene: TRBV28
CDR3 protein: CASKGPAGKLFF
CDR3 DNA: TGTGCCAGCAAAGGCCCGGCGGGAAAACTGTTTTTT

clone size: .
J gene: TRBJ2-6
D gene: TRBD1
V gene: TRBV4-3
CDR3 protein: CASSQTPTGGPSGANVLTF
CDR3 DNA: TGCGCCAGCAGCCAAACCCCGACAGGGGGGCCATCTGGGGCCAACGTCCTGACTTTC

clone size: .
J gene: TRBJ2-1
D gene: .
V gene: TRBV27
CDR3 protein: CASSIGPYNEQFF
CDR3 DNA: TGTGCCAGCAGTATTGGTCCCTACAATGAGCAGTTCTTC

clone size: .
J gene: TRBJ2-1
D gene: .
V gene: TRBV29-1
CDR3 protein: CSVEDPTRSLYNEQFF
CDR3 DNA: TGCAGCGTTGAAGACCCCACTAGAAGCCTTTACAATGAGCAGTTCTTC

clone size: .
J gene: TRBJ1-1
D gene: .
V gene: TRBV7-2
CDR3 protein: CATLTKPGETEAFF
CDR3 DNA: TGTGCCACCTTGACTAAACCAGGGGAAACTGAAGCTTTCTTT

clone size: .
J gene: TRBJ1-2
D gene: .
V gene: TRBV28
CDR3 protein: CASSFGGTGYGYTF
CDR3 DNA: TGTGCCAGCAGTTTTGGAGGGACGGGCTATGGCTACACCTTC

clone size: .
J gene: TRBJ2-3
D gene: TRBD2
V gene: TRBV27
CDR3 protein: CASSLAGFTDTQYF
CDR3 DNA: TGTGCCAGCAGTCTAGCGGGTTTCACAGATACGCAGTATTTT

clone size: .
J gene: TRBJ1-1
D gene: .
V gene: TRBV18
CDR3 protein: CASSRATELGTEAFF
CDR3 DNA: TGTGCCAGCTCACGAGCGACAGAGTTGGGGACTGAAGCTTTCTTT

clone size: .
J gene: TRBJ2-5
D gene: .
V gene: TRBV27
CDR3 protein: CASSLSKETQYF
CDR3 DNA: TGTGCCAGCAGTTTATCGAAAGAGACCCAGTACTTC

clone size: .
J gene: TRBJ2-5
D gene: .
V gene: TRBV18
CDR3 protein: CASSPSGGETQYF
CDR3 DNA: TGTGCCAGCTCACCCTCTGGTGGCGAGACCCAGTACTTC

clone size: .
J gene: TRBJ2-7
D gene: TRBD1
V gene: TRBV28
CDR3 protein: CASGGTGYEQYF
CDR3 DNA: TGTGCCAGCGGAGGGACAGGGTACGAGCAGTACTTC

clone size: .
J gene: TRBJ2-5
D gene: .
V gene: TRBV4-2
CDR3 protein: CASSQQPGFWETQYF
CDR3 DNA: TGTGCCAGCAGCCAGCAACCAGGGTTTTGGGAGACCCAGTACTTC

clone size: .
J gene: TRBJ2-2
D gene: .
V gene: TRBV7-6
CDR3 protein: CASSSSLTNTGELFF
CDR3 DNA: TGTGCCAGCAGCTCATCCCTGACGAACACCGGGGAGCTGTTTTTT

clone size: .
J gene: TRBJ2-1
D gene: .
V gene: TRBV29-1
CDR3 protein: CSVLGRDKSYNEQFF
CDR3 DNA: TGCAGCGTTTTAGGGCGGGACAAATCCTACAATGAGCAGTTCTTC

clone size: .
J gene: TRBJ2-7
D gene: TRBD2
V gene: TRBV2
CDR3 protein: CASSEVLAGFYEQYF
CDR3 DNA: TGTGCCAGCAGTGAGGTATTAGCGGGATTCTACGAGCAGTACTTC

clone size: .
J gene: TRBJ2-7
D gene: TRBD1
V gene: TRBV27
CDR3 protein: CASSSYGTGAQYF
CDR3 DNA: TGTGCCAGCAGTTCGTACGGGACAGGGGCTCAGTACTTC

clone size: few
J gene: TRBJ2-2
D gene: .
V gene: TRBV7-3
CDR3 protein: CASSLGTGELFF
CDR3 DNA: TGTGCCAGCAGCTTAGGAACCGGGGAGCTGTTTTTT

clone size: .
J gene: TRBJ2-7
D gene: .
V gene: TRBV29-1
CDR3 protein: CSVEDPYSSYEQYF
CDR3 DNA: TGCAGCGTTGAAGATCCTTATAGCTCCTACGAGCAGTACTTC

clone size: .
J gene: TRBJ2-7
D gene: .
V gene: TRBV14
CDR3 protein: CASSMDSLYEQYF
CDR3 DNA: TGTGCCAGCAGTATGGACTCCCTCTACGAGCAGTACTTC

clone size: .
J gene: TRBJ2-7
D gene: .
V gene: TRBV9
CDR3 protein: CASSVESGAYEQYF
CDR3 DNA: TGTGCCAGCAGCGTAGAGTCCGGGGCCTACGAGCAGTACTTC

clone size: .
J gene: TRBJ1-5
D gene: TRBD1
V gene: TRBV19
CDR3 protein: CASGTPPQGGHF
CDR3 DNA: TGTGCCAGTGGGACGCCGCCACAGGGGGGCCATTTT

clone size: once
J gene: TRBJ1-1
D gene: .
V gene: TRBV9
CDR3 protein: CASSVEQGNTEAFF
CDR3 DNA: TGTGCCAGCAGCGTAGAGCAGGGGAACACTGAAGCTTTCTTT

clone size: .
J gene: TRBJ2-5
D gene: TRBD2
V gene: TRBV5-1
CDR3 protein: CASGNSGGQETQYF
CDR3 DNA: TGCGCCAGCGGAAACTCGGGAGGGCAGGAGACCCAGTACTTC

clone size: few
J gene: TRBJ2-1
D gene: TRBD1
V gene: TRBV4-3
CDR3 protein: CASSREGTGTGAYNEQFF
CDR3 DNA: TGCGCCAGCAGCCGCGAGGGCACCGGGACAGGGGCCTACAATGAGCAGTTCTTC

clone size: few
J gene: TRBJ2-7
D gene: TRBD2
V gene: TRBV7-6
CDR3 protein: CASSLAGEEIYEQYF
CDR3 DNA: TGTGCCAGCAGCCTGGCGGGGGAGGAAATCTACGAGCAGTACTTC

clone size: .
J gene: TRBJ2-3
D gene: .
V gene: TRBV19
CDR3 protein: CASSIPGASPGTDTQYF
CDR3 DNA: TGTGCCAGTAGTATCCCGGGAGCGTCCCCGGGCACAGATACGCAGTATTTT

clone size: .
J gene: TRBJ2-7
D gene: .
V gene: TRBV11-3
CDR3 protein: CASSLYMIVVIYEQYF
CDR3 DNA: TGTGCCAGCAGCTTATATATGATCGTCGTAATCTACGAGCAGTACTTC

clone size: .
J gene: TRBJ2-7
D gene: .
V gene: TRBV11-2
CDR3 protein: CASRAGTALEQYF
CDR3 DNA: TGTGCCAGCAGGGCGGGAACGGCCTTAGAGCAGTACTTC

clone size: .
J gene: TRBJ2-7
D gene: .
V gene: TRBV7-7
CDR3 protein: CASSSGRRSEQYF
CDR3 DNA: TGTGCCAGCAGCTCAGGACGGAGGTCCGAGCAGTACTTC

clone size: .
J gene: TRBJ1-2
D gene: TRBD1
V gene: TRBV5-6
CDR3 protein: CASSRDRVDYGYTF
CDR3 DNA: TGTGCCAGCAGCCGGGACAGGGTAGACTATGGCTACACCTTC

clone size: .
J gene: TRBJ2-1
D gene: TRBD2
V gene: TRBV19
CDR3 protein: CASAPTSGSYNEQFF
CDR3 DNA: TGTGCCAGTGCCCCCACTAGCGGATCCTACAATGAGCAGTTCTTC

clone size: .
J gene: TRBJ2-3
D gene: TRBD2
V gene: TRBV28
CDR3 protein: CASSSSTAGVSTDTQYF
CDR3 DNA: TGTGCCAGCAGTTCCAGCACAGCGGGAGTTAGCACAGATACGCAGTATTTT

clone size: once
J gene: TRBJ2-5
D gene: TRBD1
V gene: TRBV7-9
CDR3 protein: CASSAVVLGGNF
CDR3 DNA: TGTGCCAGCAGCGCCGTGGTGTTAGGGGGCAACTTC

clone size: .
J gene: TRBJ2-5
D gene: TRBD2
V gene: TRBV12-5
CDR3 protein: CASGLVVNGVAGGPGETQYF
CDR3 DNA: TGTGCTAGTGGTTTGGTAGTTAACGGGGTAGCGGGAGGGCCTGGGGAGACCCAGTACTTC